This TCR beta chain originates from a study of shared clonotypes between healthy human individuals. General study findings and limits: In contrast to clonotypes shared by all four donors, non-shared clonotypes had lower generation probabilities. The researchers took only blood, and tissue repertoires probably look different.

Deep was the level at which the assay was run. TCRdb keeps only in-frame clones here, not all; method: immunoSEQ multiplex PCR. Among roughly 1.5 million clones listed, 95% to 99% were seen once. Comments on this clone: Its specificity is not known.

Sequencing input: naive CD4+ T cells sorted from blood. Subset: CD45RA+ positively selected. This clonotype was obtained from a man younger than 45 in good health.

CDR3 sequence (DNA): TGTGCCAGCAGCCCGGACAGGGCACCCGGAAACACCATATATTTT. Residues: CASSPDRAPGNTIYF. The chain has TRBV7-8 and TRBJ1-3; TRBD1 matches at 8 bases. CDR1 SGHVS and CDR2 FQNEAQ come from the germline V gene. V trimming: 5 bases; J trimming: 4 bases; junction bases outside the gene matches: 7. The CDR3 has 15 residues.